A single T cell receptor (beta chain) is shown here with its context. V shed 4 bases, J shed 3 bases, and the junction held 2 bases outside the gene matches. The CDR3 contains 14 residues. The germline V gene has CDR1 SGHRS and CDR2 YFSETQ. This record belongs to a study of blood T cell repertoires in COVID-19. Original processing methods: Reference gene primers were amplified, and this amplification served to estimate nucleated cell counts. Sequencing was performed with immunoSEQ multiplex PCR; in TCRdb, only in-frame clones are kept and a portion is missing. D and trimming come from the DNA, and the V and J calls and clone size come from that table. The sample lists over 90,000 clones, around 87% occurring once.

This receptor was taken from a human donor in a cohort sampled during active COVID-19. The sample taken for sequencing was peripheral blood. The rearrangement joins TRBV5-1 to TRBJ2-5, with 11 bases aligning to TRBD2. CDR3 in amino acids: CASSPGLAEETQYF. In DNA form, the CDR3 reads TGCGCCAGCAGCCCGGGACTAGCGGAAGAGACCCAGTACTTC.